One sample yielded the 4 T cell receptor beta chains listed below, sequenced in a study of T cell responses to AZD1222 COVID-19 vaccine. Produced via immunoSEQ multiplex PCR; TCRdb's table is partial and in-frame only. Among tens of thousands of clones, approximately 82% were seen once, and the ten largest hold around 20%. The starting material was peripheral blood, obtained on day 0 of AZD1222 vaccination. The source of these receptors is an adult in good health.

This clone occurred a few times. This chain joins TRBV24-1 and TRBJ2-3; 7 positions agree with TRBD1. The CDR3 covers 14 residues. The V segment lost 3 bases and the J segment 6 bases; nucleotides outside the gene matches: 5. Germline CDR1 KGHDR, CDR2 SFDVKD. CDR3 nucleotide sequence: TGTGCCACCAGTGATGCGGACAGGCCGGATACGCAGTATTTT. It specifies CATSDADRPDTQYF.

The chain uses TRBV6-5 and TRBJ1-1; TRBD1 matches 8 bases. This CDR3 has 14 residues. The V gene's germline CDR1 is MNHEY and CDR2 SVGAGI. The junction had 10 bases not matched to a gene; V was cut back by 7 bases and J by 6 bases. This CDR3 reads CASNRGQGVPEAFF. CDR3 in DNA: TGTGCCAGCAACCGAGGACAGGGAGTACCTGAAGCTTTCTTT.

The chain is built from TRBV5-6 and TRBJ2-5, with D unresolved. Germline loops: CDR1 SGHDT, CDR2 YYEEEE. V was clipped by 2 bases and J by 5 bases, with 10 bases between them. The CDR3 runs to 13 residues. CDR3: CASSFGRGETQYF. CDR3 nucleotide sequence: TGTGCCAGCAGCTTTGGGCGTGGGGAGACCCAGTACTTC. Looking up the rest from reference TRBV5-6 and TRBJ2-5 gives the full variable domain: DAGVTQSPTHLIKTRGQQVTLRCSPKSGHDTVSWYQQALGQGPQFIFQYYEEEERQRGNFPDRFSGHQFPNYSSELNVNALLLGDSALYLCASSFGRGETQYFGPGTRLLVL.

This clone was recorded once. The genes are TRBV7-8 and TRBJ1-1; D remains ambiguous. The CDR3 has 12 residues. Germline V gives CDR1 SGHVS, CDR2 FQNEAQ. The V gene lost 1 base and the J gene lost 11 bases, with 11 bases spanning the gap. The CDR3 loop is CASSLGRDGAFF. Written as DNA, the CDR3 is TGTGCCAGCAGCTTAGGGCGCGATGGGGCTTTCTTT.